Shown below are 27 T cell receptor beta chains from a single sample sequenced in a study of early T cells in non-severe SARS-CoV-2 infection. A single record per CDR3 protein comes from TCRdb applying MiXCR to the 5' RACE reads. The sample includes tens of thousands of distinct CDR3 sequences, over 9% of them seen just once. Sequenced material: whole blood. The receptors shown here come from an adult who was a healthcare worker with PCR-confirmed SARS-CoV-2 infection or an uninfected control (not recorded which).

J is TRBJ2-3 and V is TRBV19, with D perhaps matching TRBD1 (6 bases). Germline CDR1 LNHDA, CDR2 SQIVND (reference sequence). Trimming removed 4 bases from V and 3 bases from J, with 14 bases in between. There are 15 residues in the CDR3. The CDR3 reads CASSKQGKRTDTQYF. CDR3 in DNA: TGTGCCAGTAGTAAGCAGGGGAAAAGGACAGATACGCAGTATTTT.

This clonotype was observed a handful of times. This chain uses TRBV29-1 with TRBJ2-1; 10 bases map to TRBD1. The trim removed 7 bases at V and 2 bases at J, leaving 8 bases unmatched. CDR1 is SQVTM and CDR2 is ANQGSEA in the germline V gene. The CDR3 length is 15 residues. The CDR3 coding sequence is TGCAGCGCCTCGAGCGGACAGGGGGCCTACAATGAGCAGTTCTTC. Its protein product is CSASSGQGAYNEQFF.

This clonotype has a count of ten or more. The chain employs TRBV6-6 and TRBJ2-3, with TRBD2 identical over 10 bases. This CDR3 region has 16 residues. CDR1 and CDR2 from the germline V gene are MNHNY and SVGAGI (reference sequence). The J segment lost 6 bases and the V segment lost 2 bases, leaving 8 bases of the junction unmatched. The CDR3 DNA sequence: TGTGCCAGCAGTTACCCTGCTAGCGGGGGAACGGATACGCAGTATTTT. This translates into CASSYPASGGTDTQYF.

The table lists this clonotype with a count of one. This could be a read error, since a much larger clone is one nucleotide away. V is TRBV7-2 and J is TRBJ2-1, with D tentatively TRBD2 (7 bases). Germline lookup yields CDR1 SGHTA and CDR2 FQGNSA. The CDR3 totals 14 residues. V lost 5 bases and J lost 9, with 17 bases in between. CDR3 region: CASSPLGGASEQFF. Here the CDR3 DNA reads TGTGCCAGCAGCCCGCTGGGGGGGGCTAGTGAGCAGTTCTTC. The full variable domain, in which reference TRBV7-2 and TRBJ2-1 provide the parts outside the CDR3, is GAGVSQSPSNKVTEKGKDVELRCDPISGHTALYWYRQSLGQGLEFLIYFQGNSAPDKSGLPSDRFSAERTGGSVSTLTIQRTQQEDSAVYLCASSPLGGASEQFFGPGTRLTVL.

This clonotype counts as medium-sized (0.01 to 0.1%). The rearrangement joins TRBV27 to TRBJ1-5; 7 bases match TRBD1. The CDR3 sequence is 14 residues long. Trimming at V came to 1 base and at J to 5 bases, leaving 2 bases not matched to a gene. Looked up from germline, CDR1 is MNHEY and CDR2 is SMNVEV (reference sequence). CDR3 protein: CASSLWQGDQPQHF. The CDR3 DNA follows: TGTGCCAGCAGTTTATGGCAGGGGGATCAGCCCCAGCATTTT.

This clonotype was found many times. This chain joins TRBV27 and TRBJ2-7, with D uncertain. Trimming removed 0 bases at V and 5 bases at J, with 8 bases between. CDR1 is MNHEY, CDR2 SMNVEV, per germline (reference sequence). CDR3 length: 13 residues. CDR3 bases: TGTGCCAGCAGTTTATCGGATTTGGACGAGCAGTACTTC. This gives the protein CASSLSDLDEQYF.

This clonotype has at least ten counts. This sequence joins TRBV20-1 and TRBJ1-1; the match to TRBD1 covers 7 bases. The CDR3 has 12 residues. V gave up 6 bases and J gave up 5 bases; unmatched junction bases: 6. CDR1 and CDR2 (germline): DFQATT, SNEGSKA (reference sequence). The CDR3 loop reads CSAETGDTEAFF. DNA for the CDR3: TGCAGTGCAGAAACAGGGGATACTGAAGCTTTCTTT.

At least ten counts were recorded for this clonotype. V and J are TRBV19 and TRBJ1-5, with a possible D match to TRBD1 (6 bases). Trimming took 7 bases from V and 0 from J, leaving 16 bases between them. The CDR3 length is 16 residues. Germline V gene lookup returns CDR1 LNHDA and CDR2 SQIVND (reference sequence). CDR3 nucleotides: TGTGCCAGTACCGGGACACACACGTATAGCAATCAGCCCCAGCATTTT. Translated, it gives CASTGTHTYSNQPQHF.

The sample holds many counts of this clonotype. This chain joins TRBV24-1 and TRBJ1-1; weak D call: TRBD1 (5 bases). This CDR3 contains 11 residues. Trimming pared 6 bases from V and 7 bases from J, leaving 8 bases between. CDR1 and CDR2 from the germline V gene are KGHDR and SFDVKD. The CDR3 DNA follows: TGTGCCACCAGTTCAGGGTTTGAAGCTTTCTTT. Residues: CATSSGFEAFF.

The gene calls are TRBV7-6 and TRBJ2-7; D is possibly TRBD1 (5 bases). Germline V gene sequence: CDR1 SGHVS, CDR2 FNYEAQ. The CDR3 length is 14 residues. Trimming pared 1 base from V and 4 bases from J, leaving 11 bases between. The CDR3 here is CASSLVDRSYEQYF. CDR3 nucleotide sequence: TGTGCCAGCAGCTTAGTTGACAGAAGTTACGAGCAGTACTTC. The full variable domain, rest sourced from reference TRBV7-6 and TRBJ2-7, is GAGVSQSPRYKVTKRGQDVALRCDPISGHVSLYWYRQALGQGPEFLTYFNYEAQQDKSGLPNDRFSAERPEGSISTLTIQRTEQRDSAMYRCASSLVDRSYEQYFGPGTRLTVT.

This clonotype appeared many times. V and J are TRBV5-6 and TRBJ2-3; D call uncertain. The CDR3 extends over 13 amino acids. V lost 2 bases to trimming and J lost 4 bases, with 8 bases between them. CDR1 and CDR2 (germline): SGHDT, YYEEEE. The CDR3: CASSLTNSDTQYF. For the CDR3, the DNA is TGTGCCAGCAGCTTAACCAACTCAGATACGCAGTATTTT.

This clonotype has at least ten counts. The V gene is TRBV11-1, the J gene TRBJ2-1, with D tentatively TRBD1 (7 bases). Germline-derived CDR1 and CDR2 are SGHAT and FQDESV (reference sequence). The CDR3 length is 16 residues. Trimming cost V 5 bases and J 6 bases, with 20 bases left between them. DNA of the CDR3: TGTGCCAGCAGCGGTCGGGAGCACAGGGGAGGCAATGAGCAGTTCTTC. It codes for CASSGREHRGGNEQFF.

V and J are TRBV24-1 and TRBJ1-2, with a tentative D call TRBD1 (5 bases). The germline gives CDR1 KGHDR, CDR2 SFDVKD. V was shortened by 5 bases and J by 7 bases, with 10 bases between the two germline ends. The CDR3 is 12 amino acids. In nucleotides, the CDR3 is TGTGCCACCAGTGTGGGGCCCTCTGGCTACACCTTC. The encoded protein is CATSVGPSGYTF.

The genes are TRBV6-5 and TRBJ1-1; D possibly corresponds to TRBD1 (6 bases). The CDR3 has 13 residues. Germline V gene lookup returns CDR1 MNHEY and CDR2 SVGAGI. Trimming left V 7 bases short and J 1 base short, with 10 bases between. The CDR3 coding sequence is TGTGCCAGCATTAACAGGGCGAACACTGAAGCTTTCTTT. Its translation is CASINRANTEAFF.

In regard to this clonotype: The junction and the germline gene differ at one end; a read error may be behind it. The V call is TRBV7-9, the J call TRBJ2-5, with D maybe TRBD2 (6 bases). Germline lookup yields CDR1 SEHNR and CDR2 FQNEAQ (reference sequence). The CDR3 sequence is 14 residues long. The CDR3 nucleotides are TGTGCCAACAGCTCTCAACTAGCCCAAGAGACCCAGTACTTC. Its protein product is CANSSQLAQETQYF.

This clonotype occurred many times. This sequence joins TRBV29-1 and TRBJ2-4; 8 bases are shared with TRBD1. CDR1 is SQVTM, CDR2 ANQGSEA, per germline. This CDR3 is 14 amino acids long. V was pared by 4 bases and J by 8 bases, with 10 bases of the junction left unmatched. CDR3 residues: CSVGGTTGGDIQYF. The CDR3 DNA reads TGCAGCGTTGGGGGTACCACAGGGGGTGACATTCAGTACTTC.

This clonotype appeared many times. The CDR3 region is CASSLPRALSYNEQFF. Here the CDR3 DNA reads TGTGCCAGCAGCCTTCCCAGGGCACTCTCCTACAATGAGCAGTTCTTC. The chain couples TRBV5-4 to TRBJ2-1; a possible D gene is TRBD1 (5 bases). The CDR3 sequence is 16 residues long. V was pared by 4 bases and J by 0 bases, with 14 bases between. Germline values: CDR1 SGHNT, CDR2 YYREEE (reference sequence).

This clonotype has a count of ten or more. This sequence joins TRBV20-1 and TRBJ2-6; 9 nucleotides align to TRBD2. Germline CDR1 is DFQATT and CDR2 is SNEGSKA (reference sequence). The CDR3 extends over 18 amino acids. V lost 5 bases to trimming and J lost 0 bases; unmatched junction nucleotides: 11. CDR3 residues: CSAGGEIAGASGANVLTF. For the CDR3, the DNA is TGCAGTGCTGGAGGGGAGATAGCGGGAGCCTCTGGGGCCAACGTCCTGACTTTC.

J is TRBJ2-1 and V is TRBV19, with D possibly matching TRBD2 (7 bases). CDR1 and CDR2 from the germline V gene are LNHDA and SQIVND (reference sequence). CDR3 length: 18 residues. V was pared by 3 bases and J by 5 bases, with 23 bases between. CDR3 residues: CASSIPFLRGGEDNEQFF. CDR3 in DNA: TGTGCCAGTAGTATCCCTTTCCTAAGGGGGGGCGAAGACAATGAGCAGTTCTTC.

This clonotype was recorded many times. The chain joins TRBV29-1 to TRBJ1-1; D possibly corresponds to TRBD1 (5 bases). The CDR3 spans 13 residues. Trimming cost V 4 bases and J 4 bases, with 13 bases left between them. Germline V gene sequence: CDR1 SQVTM, CDR2 ANQGSEA. The CDR3 nucleotides read TGCAGCGTTGTAGGGGATTTGGGCACTGAAGCTTTCTTT. The encoded protein is CSVVGDLGTEAFF.

This clonotype was detected a few times. This chain connects TRBV24-1 to TRBJ2-1, with D possibly matching TRBD2 (7 bases). Trimming cost V 7 bases and J 7 bases, with 19 bases left between them. This CDR3 has 15 amino acids. Per the germline V gene, CDR1 is KGHDR and CDR2 is SFDVKD. This CDR3 reads CATSPGGQMWNEQFF. In DNA form, the CDR3 reads TGTGCCACCAGCCCGGGGGGACAAATGTGGAATGAGCAGTTCTTC.

This clonotype appeared many times. The chain uses TRBV29-1 and TRBJ2-1, with D perhaps being TRBD1 or TRBD2 (6 bases each). The ends were cut back, 1 base at V and 0 bases at J, with 19 bases in the middle. The germline V gene encodes CDR1 SQVTM and CDR2 ANQGSEA. The CDR3 has 18 residues. This CDR3 reads CSVEGRIQGGSSYNEQFF. CDR3 bases: TGCAGCGTTGAAGGTCGCATACAGGGAGGCAGCTCCTACAATGAGCAGTTCTTC.

This clonotype was found many times. This chain joins TRBV20-1 and TRBJ2-5; D is possibly TRBD1 (5 bases). The V gene's germline CDR1 is DFQATT and CDR2 SNEGSKA (reference sequence). The CDR3 length is 14 residues. Trimming stripped 8 bases from V and 0 bases from J, with 16 bases between. Here the CDR3 reads CSLSWGPYQETQYF. The CDR3, as DNA: TGCAGTCTCTCCTGGGGCCCGTACCAAGAGACCCAGTACTTC.

This clonotype was seen repeatedly, ten times or more. The chain links TRBV7-3 to TRBJ2-1, with D unclear. The CDR3 runs to 13 residues. Germline V gives CDR1 SGHTA, CDR2 FQGTGA. Trimming took off 8 bases at V and 7 bases at J, with 15 bases between the two ends. The CDR3, as DNA: TGTGCCAGCGGCACGTTGCTAGGAAATGAGCAGTTCTTC. This translates into CASGTLLGNEQFF.

This clonotype was detected a few times. This chain uses TRBV7-8 with TRBJ2-7; TRBD2 agrees at 7 bases. The germline gives CDR1 SGHVS, CDR2 FQNEAQ. The CDR3 totals 15 residues. The V gene end was trimmed by 1 base and the J gene end by 3 bases; junction bases not matched to a gene: 6. As DNA, the CDR3 is TGTGCCAGCAGCTTAGGACTAGCTTCTATCTACGAGCAGTACTTC. This sequence encodes CASSLGLASIYEQYF. Full variable domain (remainder filled in from reference TRBV7-8 and TRBJ2-7): GAGVSQSPRYKVAKRGQDVALRCDPISGHVSLFWYQQALGQGPEFLTYFQNEAQLDKSGLPSDRFFAERPEGSVSTLKIQRTQQEDSAVYLCASSLGLASIYEQYFGPGTRLTVT.

The V gene is TRBV7-2, the J gene TRBJ2-1; TRBD2 is a possible D gene (5 bases). From germline, CDR1 is SGHTA and CDR2 FQGNSA. V gave up 2 bases and J gave up 0 bases, with 8 bases separating them. The CDR3 is 15 residues long. This CDR3 is CASSLQAASYNEQFF. The CDR3, as DNA: TGTGCCAGCAGCTTACAAGCGGCCTCCTACAATGAGCAGTTCTTC. Variable domain in full (rest from reference TRBV7-2 and TRBJ2-1): GAGVSQSPSNKVTEKGKDVELRCDPISGHTALYWYRQSLGQGLEFLIYFQGNSAPDKSGLPSDRFSAERTGGSVSTLTIQRTQQEDSAVYLCASSLQAASYNEQFFGPGTRLTVL.

The sample holds many counts of this clonotype. The chain employs TRBV7-8 and TRBJ2-2; TRBD2 aligns across 7 bases. The junction had 8 bases not matched to a gene; V was cut back by 1 base and J by 6 bases. CDR3 length equals 16 residues. CDR1 and CDR2 from the germline V gene are SGHVS and FQNEAQ. The CDR3 DNA reads TGTGCCAGCAGCTTAGTAGTTGGCGGGGGTTCCGGGGAGCTGTTTTTT. It is translated as CASSLVVGGGSGELFF.